This T cell receptor beta chain was recovered during a study of T cell repertoires in aging, cancer and after chemotherapy. Background on the study: Paired samples before and after chemotherapy came from chronic lymphocytic leukemia patients on fludarabine- or bendamustine-based regimens. General study results and limits: Loss of evenness, beyond lost richness, contributed to age-related TCR diversity decline in cancer patients. Compared with age-matched healthy donors, untreated hematological or solid cancer patients showed higher blood TCR clonality. Immunological memory after chemotherapy cannot be judged from the repertoire data.

The CDR3 loop spans 16 amino acids. Germline V gene data show CDR1 as MNHEY and CDR2 as SMNVEV (reference sequence). V lost 4 bases and J lost 2, with 17 bases in between. A mixed TRB-A/B primer pool amplified rearranged TRB by multiplex touch-down PCR. TCRdb re-analysed the multiplex PCR reads in MiXCR, keeping a single row per CDR3 protein. Here the sample spans about 5,000 distinct CDR3 sequences, approximately 21% being singletons. Amplification of TCR beta used genomic DNA extracted from peripheral blood. This clonotype is medium-sized. No antigen is known for it. The clonotype was recovered from a human donor with a blood cancer. The chain employs TRBV27 and TRBJ2-5; D may be TRBD1 (6 bases). Sequencing was done on a sample of blood. CDR3: CASSSSGQLMQETQYF. CDR3 coding DNA: TGTGCCAGCAGTTCCTCCGGACAGCTAATGCAAGAGACCCAGTACTTC.